The 16 T cell receptor beta chains listed next were all sequenced from one sample in a study of cytomegalovirus exposure and HLA in healthy donors. The PCR ran on 60 Vbeta and 13 Jbeta primers. Some clones are missing from TCRdb's copy, which holds only in-frame ones; the method was immunoSEQ multiplex PCR. The sample has about 130,000 clones; roughly 80% are singletons. The material sequenced was PBMCs. The source is a young man in good health and CMV-seronegative.

CDR3 sequence (DNA): TGTGCCAGCAGCTTAGGACAGGGGATTGAAGAGACCCAGTACTTC. Protein sequence: CASSLGQGIEETQYF. V and J are TRBV11-3 and TRBJ2-5, with 8 bases fitting TRBD1. Germline V CDR1 and CDR2: SGHNT, YENEEA. V was pared by 1 base and J by 3 bases, with 4 bases of the junction left unmatched. The CDR3 has 15 amino acids.

V and J are TRBV5-8 and TRBJ2-7, with a weak D call TRBD1 (6 bases). The CDR3 is made up of 16 amino acids. The germline CDR1 and CDR2 sequences are SGHTS and YDEGEE. V dropped 0 bases and J dropped 3 bases, with 16 bases sitting between them. The CDR3 DNA reads TGTGCCAGCAGCTTGGTAGTGGGCCAGGGGAACTACGAGCAGTACTTC. Translating it yields CASSLVVGQGNYEQYF. Complete variable domain (other parts from reference TRBV5-8 and TRBJ2-7): EAGVTQSPTHLIKTRGQQATLRCSPISGHTSVYWYQQALGLGLQFLLWYDEGEERNRGNFPPRFSGRQFPNYSSELNVNALELEDSALYLCASSLVVGQGNYEQYFGPGTRLTVT.

This chain uses TRBV29-1 with TRBJ2-3; D may be TRBD1 (6 bases). Trimming took off 7 bases at V and 2 bases at J, with 16 bases between the two ends. The germline V gene encodes CDR1 SQVTM and CDR2 ANQGSEA. The CDR3 extends over 14 amino acids. The chain's CDR3 is CSARPGQPTDTQYF. CDR3 sequence (DNA): TGCAGCGCCCGCCCCGGACAGCCCACAGATACGCAGTATTTT.

In this sample, this clone turned up a few times. The chain uses TRBV6-1 and TRBJ2-7, with TRBD1 identical over 9 bases. V lost 4 bases to trimming and J lost 5 bases; unmatched junction nucleotides: 0. Germline values: CDR1 MNHNS, CDR2 SASEGT. CDR3 length equals 12 residues. The CDR3 protein is CASSGDRDEQYF. DNA for the CDR3: TGTGCCAGCAGTGGGGACAGGGACGAGCAGTACTTC.

The chain has TRBV19 and TRBJ2-5, with D possibly TRBD1 on 6 matching bases. The CDR3 sequence is 13 residues long. CDR1 and CDR2 (germline): LNHDA, SQIVND (reference sequence). The V gene lost 3 bases and the J gene lost 5 bases, with 10 bases spanning the gap. In nucleotides, the CDR3 is TGTGCCAGTAGTATCCAGGGGACGGAGACCCAGTACTTC. This sequence encodes CASSIQGTETQYF.

This clone was seen a single time. The gene calls are TRBV2 and TRBJ1-5; 9 nucleotides line up with TRBD1. V lost 6 bases and J lost 4; bases outside the gene matches: 7. This CDR3 region has 15 residues. The germline V gene encodes CDR1 SNHLY and CDR2 FYNNEI. CDR3 region: CASSAIGQGNQPQHF. DNA of the CDR3: TGTGCCAGCAGCGCCATAGGACAGGGGAATCAGCCCCAGCATTTT.

The rearrangement joins TRBV5-6 to TRBJ2-3; the D gene is possibly TRBD1 (6 bases). This CDR3 contains 13 residues. V was clipped by 6 bases and J by 7 bases, with 15 bases between them. Germline V lookup: CDR1 SGHDT, CDR2 YYEEEE. The CDR3 sequence is CASKLGGAHTQYF. The CDR3 region has the DNA TGTGCCAGCAAACTAGGGGGTGCACATACGCAGTATTTT. Full variable domain (rest looked up from reference TRBV5-6 and TRBJ2-3): DAGVTQSPTHLIKTRGQQVTLRCSPKSGHDTVSWYQQALGQGPQFIFQYYEEEERQRGNFPDRFSGHQFPNYSSELNVNALLLGDSALYLCASKLGGAHTQYFGPGTRLTVL.

The chain is built from TRBV12-5 and TRBJ2-3, with D perhaps TRBD2 (6 bases). The CDR3 is made up of 12 amino acids. Germline V gene lookup returns CDR1 LGHNT and CDR2 FRNRAP. V lost 4 bases and J lost 11, with 13 bases in between. The CDR3 DNA follows: TGTGCTAGTGGTTCACTCCAGGGAGGGCAGTATTTT. Residues: CASGSLQGGQYF.

The V gene is TRBV5-5, the J gene TRBJ2-7; 12 positions agree with TRBD2. The CDR3 is 17 residues long. The ends lost 4 bases at V and 3 bases at J; junction bases unmatched: 11. Germline values: CDR1 SGHKS, CDR2 YYEKEE (reference sequence). CDR3 coding DNA: TGTGCCAGCAGCCTTGAGCTAGCGGGAGGGACCCACTACGAGCAGTACTTC. Protein sequence: CASSLELAGGTHYEQYF.

V gene TRBV5-1 combines with J gene TRBJ2-7, with a possible D match to TRBD1 (6 bases). The V end lost 4 bases, the J end lost 6 bases, and 17 bases lay between the germline ends. Looked up from germline, CDR1 is SGHRS and CDR2 is YFSETQ. This CDR3 is built from 14 residues. The chain's CDR3 is CASSHRDTLGEQYF. In nucleotides, the CDR3 is TGCGCCAGCAGCCACCGGGACACCCTCGGCGAGCAGTACTTC.

The rearrangement uses TRBV19 and TRBJ1-5; 8 bases fit TRBD1. The CDR3 totals 17 residues. Losses at the gene ends were 7 bases for V and 4 bases for J; bases not matched to a gene: 15. CDR1 is LNHDA, CDR2 SQIVND, per germline (reference sequence). In DNA, the CDR3 is TGTGCCAGTACCGACTTACAGGGGGTCTCTTCAAATCAGCCCCAGCATTTT. It yields the protein CASTDLQGVSSNQPQHF.

The sample holds a few counts of this clone. This chain uses TRBV7-3 with TRBJ2-7; possible D gene TRBD2, 6 bases. This CDR3 has 15 residues. Trimming shortened V by 1 base and J by 2 bases, and 12 bases separated the two germline ends. The germline gives CDR1 SGHTA, CDR2 FQGTGA. CDR3 sequence reads: CASSLISGPPYEQYF. The CDR3 region has the DNA TGTGCCAGCAGCTTAATTAGCGGCCCACCCTACGAGCAGTACTTC.

V and J are TRBV5-1 and TRBJ2-2; the D is unclear. Germline loops: CDR1 SGHRS, CDR2 YFSETQ. This CDR3 has 14 residues. V was pared by 4 bases and J by 1 base, with 8 bases between. Here the CDR3 DNA reads TGCGCCAGCAGCCTATACGAGAACACCGGGGAGCTGTTTTTT. It translates to CASSLYENTGELFF. Drawing the rest from reference TRBV5-1 and TRBJ2-2, the complete variable domain is KAGVTQTPRYLIKTRGQQVTLSCSPISGHRSVSWYQQTPGQGLQFLFEYFSETQRNKGNFPGRFSGRQFSNSRSEMNVSTLELGDSALYLCASSLYENTGELFFGEGSRLTVL.

This clone came up once. The chain carries TRBV5-4 and TRBJ1-1; maybe TRBD1 (5 bases). This CDR3 contains 13 residues. V was clipped by 2 bases and J by 5 bases, with 10 bases between them. The germline V gene encodes CDR1 SGHNT and CDR2 YYREEE (reference sequence). CDR3 coding DNA: TGTGCCAGCAGCTTCGGGGGTGGGACTGAAGCTTTCTTT. Its translation: CASSFGGGTEAFF.

This clone was found once. The CDR3 nucleotides read TGTGCCAGCAGCTCCGGTGGGGGCTTAGGCACTGAAGCTTTCTTT. This sequence encodes CASSSGGGLGTEAFF. The chain uses TRBV5-5 and TRBJ1-1; D might be TRBD1 (6 bases). The CDR3 spans 15 residues. Germline V lookup: CDR1 SGHKS, CDR2 YYEKEE (reference sequence). V was pared by 3 bases and J by 4 bases, with 16 bases between.

The CDR3 spells CASSPPGLAETQYF. CDR3 in DNA: TGTGCCAGCTCACCACCGGGACTAGCAGAGACCCAGTACTTC. The chain carries TRBV18 and TRBJ2-5; 9 bases agree with TRBD2. The CDR3 runs 14 residues. The J segment lost 4 bases and the V segment lost 0 bases, leaving 0 bases of the junction unmatched. CDR1 KGHSH and CDR2 LQKENI come from the germline V gene.